The T cell receptor beta chain under discussion was sequenced for a study of graft-versus-host responses after intestinal transplantation. Regarding this clone: Its antigen is currently unknown.

Assay: immunoSEQ multiplex PCR; the TCRdb copy retains only in-frame clones and omits some. The sample shows under 65,000 clones, 85% to 95% of them seen only once. The germline gives CDR1 SGDLS, CDR2 YYNGEE. This CDR3 comprises 16 residues. J was trimmed by 5 bases and V by 1 base; bases with no gene match: 10. The receptor's source is a human donor who was the organ donor for an intestinal transplant. This specimen was unstimulated CD4+ T cells sorted from spleen or lymph node cells, taken before transplant. The gene calls are TRBV9 and TRBJ2-5, with 8 bases aligning to TRBD2. The CDR3 region has the DNA TGTGCCAGCAGCGTATCCCACGGGGGGGCAGGGGAGACCCAGTACTTC. This encodes CASSVSHGGAGETQYF. Filled out from reference TRBV9 and TRBJ2-5, the complete variable domain reads DSGVTQTPKHLITATGQRVTLRCSPRSGDLSVYWYQQSLDQGLQFLIQYYNGEERAKGNILERFSAQQFPDLHSELNLSSLELGDSALYFCASSVSHGGAGETQYFGPGTRLLVL.